The clone carrying this T cell receptor beta chain was found once. Its cognate antigen is unknown. Trimming left V 6 bases short and J 5 bases short, with 13 bases between. There are 13 residues in the CDR3. Germline V lookup: CDR1 MNHNS, CDR2 SASEGT. A multiplex PCR was run with 60 Vbeta primers and 13 Jbeta primers. Only in-frame clones appear in the TCRdb table, and some are missing; sequencing was by immunoSEQ multiplex PCR. The sample consists of approximately 220,000 clones, over 80% of them appearing once. The data belong to a study of cytomegalovirus exposure and HLA in healthy donors. Study-wide findings and caveats: Under in vitro conditions, a few CMV-associated chains were confirmed as specific for CMV antigens. In a later analysis, TCR beta V- and J-gene trimming showed a link to a missense DCLRE1C variant. A cluster of highly shared sequence variants was likely a sequencing artifact.

The chain recombines TRBV6-1 with TRBJ2-5; tentative D call: TRBD1 (7 bases). This clonotype was sampled from a boy aged 2 to 10 in good health and CMV-seronegative. The sequenced sample was PBMCs. DNA of the CDR3: TGTGCCAGCAGCCGGGACAGCGGGGAGACCCAGTACTTC. Encoded protein: CASSRDSGETQYF.